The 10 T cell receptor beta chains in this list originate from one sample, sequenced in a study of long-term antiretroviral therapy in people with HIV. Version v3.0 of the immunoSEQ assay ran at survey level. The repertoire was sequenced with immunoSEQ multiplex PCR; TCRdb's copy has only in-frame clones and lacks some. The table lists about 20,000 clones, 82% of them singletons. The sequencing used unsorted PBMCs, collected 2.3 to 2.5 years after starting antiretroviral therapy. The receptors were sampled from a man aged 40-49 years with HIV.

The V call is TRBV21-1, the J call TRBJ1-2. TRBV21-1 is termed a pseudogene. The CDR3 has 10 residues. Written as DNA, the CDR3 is TGTGCCAGCAGCAAAGGTATTGCCACTTTC. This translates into CASSKGIATF.

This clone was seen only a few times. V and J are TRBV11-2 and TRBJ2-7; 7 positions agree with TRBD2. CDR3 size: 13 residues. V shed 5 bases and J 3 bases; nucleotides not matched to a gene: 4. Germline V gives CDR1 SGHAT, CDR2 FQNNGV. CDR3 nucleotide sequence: TGTGCCAGCAGCCTGAGGGAGGGCTACGAGCAGTACTTC. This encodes CASSLREGYEQYF.

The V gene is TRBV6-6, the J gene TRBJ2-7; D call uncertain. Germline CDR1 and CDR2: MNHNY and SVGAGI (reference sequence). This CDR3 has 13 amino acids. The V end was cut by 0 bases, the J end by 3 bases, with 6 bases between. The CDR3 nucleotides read TGTGCCAGCAGTTACTCGTTGGGCTACGAGCAGTACTTC. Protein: CASSYSLGYEQYF.

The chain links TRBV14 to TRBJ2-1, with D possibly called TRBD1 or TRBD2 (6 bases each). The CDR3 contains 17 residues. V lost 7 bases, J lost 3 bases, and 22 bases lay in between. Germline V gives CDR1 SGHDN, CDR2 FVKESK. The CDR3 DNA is TGTGCCAGCACCCCAGCTCTGGGGGGCGGTAGCTACAATGAGCAGTTCTTC. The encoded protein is CASTPALGGGSYNEQFF.

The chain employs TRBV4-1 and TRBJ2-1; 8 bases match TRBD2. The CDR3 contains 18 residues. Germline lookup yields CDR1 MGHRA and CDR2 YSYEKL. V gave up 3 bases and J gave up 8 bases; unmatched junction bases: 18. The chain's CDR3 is CASSHPPSASGLGDEQFF. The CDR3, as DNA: TGCGCCAGCAGCCACCCCCCCTCGGCTAGCGGGTTAGGCGATGAGCAGTTCTTC.

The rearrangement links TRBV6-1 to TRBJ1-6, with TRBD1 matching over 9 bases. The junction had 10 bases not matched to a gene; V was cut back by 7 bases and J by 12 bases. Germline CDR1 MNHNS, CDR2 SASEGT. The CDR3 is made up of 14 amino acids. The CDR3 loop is CASILTGGMGPLHF. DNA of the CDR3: TGTGCCAGCATTTTGACAGGGGGTATGGGACCCCTCCACTTT.

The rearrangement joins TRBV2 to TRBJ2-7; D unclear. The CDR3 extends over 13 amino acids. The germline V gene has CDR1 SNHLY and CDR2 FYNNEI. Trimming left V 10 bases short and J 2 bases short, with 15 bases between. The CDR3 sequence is CAIPKNEAYEQYF. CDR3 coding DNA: TGTGCCATTCCGAAGAACGAGGCCTACGAGCAGTACTTC.

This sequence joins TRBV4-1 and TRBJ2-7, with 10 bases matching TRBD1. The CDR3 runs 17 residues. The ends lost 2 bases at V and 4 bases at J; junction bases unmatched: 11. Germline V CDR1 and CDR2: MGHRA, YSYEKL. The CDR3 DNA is TGCGCCAGCAGCCAACGAACCTTCCGGGACAGGGGTTACGAGCAGTACTTC. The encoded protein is CASSQRTFRDRGYEQYF.

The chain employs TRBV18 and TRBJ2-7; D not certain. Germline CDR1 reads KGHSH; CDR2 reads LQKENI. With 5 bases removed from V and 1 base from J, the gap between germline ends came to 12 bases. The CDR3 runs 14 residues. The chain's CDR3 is CASSKSSQSYEQYF. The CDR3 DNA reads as TGTGCCAGCTCAAAGAGTAGTCAGTCCTACGAGCAGTACTTC.

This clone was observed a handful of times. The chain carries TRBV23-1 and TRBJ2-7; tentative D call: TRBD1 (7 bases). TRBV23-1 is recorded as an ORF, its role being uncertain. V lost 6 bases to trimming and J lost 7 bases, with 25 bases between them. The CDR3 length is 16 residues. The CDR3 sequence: CASRKARRREQGEQYF. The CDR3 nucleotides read TGCGCCAGCAGGAAGGCCCGCCGGCGGGAACAGGGGGAGCAGTACTTC.